These T cell receptor beta chains were read from a single sample in a study of blood T cell repertoires in COVID-19. Sequencing was performed with immunoSEQ multiplex PCR; in TCRdb, only in-frame clones are kept and a portion is missing. The sample lists about 87,000 clones, roughly 80% occurring once. Sample: peripheral blood. Source of these receptors: a woman in her forties or fifties with acute or convalescent COVID-19. The conserved cysteine and the conserved F or W are not part of the CDR3 here. Fields, in order: J gene, V gene, D gene, CDR3 protein. D genes are given only for firm matches.

TRBJ2-5 TRBV28 TRBD1 ASTPGGGSETQY
TRBJ1-2 TRBV28 TRBD1 ASSLGQGGYT
TRBJ1-1 TRBV29-1 NA SFQKQGNSEAF
TRBJ1-1 TRBV10-3 NA AIKNQQTEAF
TRBJ2-7 TRBV5-1 NA ASSLEVRSEQY
TRBJ1-4 TRBV5-1 TRBD1 ASSRTGEEKLF
TRBJ1-1 TRBV7-9 NA ASSLLSSSNTEAF
TRBJ2-1 TRBV7-2 NA ASSLLAGEQF
TRBJ1-3 TRBV7-9 NA ASSRDSGNTIY
TRBJ1-1 TRBV18 NA ASSPPLQGMRTEAF
TRBJ1-2 TRBV27 TRBD1 ASSSRGQGTYGYT
TRBJ1-5 TRBV24-1 NA ATSEAQSYQPQH
TRBJ2-5 TRBV11-1 TRBD1 ASSSGDSIQETQY
TRBJ1-5 TRBV29-1 NA SVSGGGNQPQH
TRBJ2-2 TRBV13 NA ASSPYRAGELF
TRBJ2-6 TRBV27 TRBD2 ASKTLGLAGTGANVLT
TRBJ1-1 TRBV6-4 NA ASSEQGSTEAF
TRBJ1-1 TRBV10-3 TRBD1 AIRETGGMNTEAF
TRBJ1-3 TRBV28 NA ASRLSSLDPSGNTIY
TRBJ1-6 TRBV28 TRBD1 ASSSDPQGDNSPLH
TRBJ2-7 TRBV21-1 NA ASSARETTYEQY
TRBJ1-2 TRBV24-1 NA ATSAGQNYGYT
TRBJ1-4 TRBV2 NA ASRDRAGARLNEKLF
TRBJ2-3 TRBV7-2 NA ASSRDTDTQY
TRBJ1-2 TRBV5-1 TRBD1 ASSASRDSHGYT
TRBJ1-5 TRBV5-1 NA ASSLGAGGNQPQH
TRBJ2-1 TRBV20-1 TRBD2 SASRLAGGRTYNEQF
TRBJ1-2 TRBV2 NA ASSERSGGYT
TRBJ1-4 TRBV3-1/TRBV3-2 NA ASSQPRGAKLF
TRBJ2-7 TRBV6-4 NA ASSYEGEPYEQY
TRBJ2-5 TRBV6-2/TRBV6-3 TRBD2 ASSYPASGGRQTQY